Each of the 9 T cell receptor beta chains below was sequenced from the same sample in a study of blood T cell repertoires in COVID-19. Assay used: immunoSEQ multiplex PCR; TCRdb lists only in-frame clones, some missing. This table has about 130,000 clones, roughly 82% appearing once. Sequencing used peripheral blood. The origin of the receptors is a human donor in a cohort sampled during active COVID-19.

CDR3 in DNA: TGTGCCAGCACCTCCGGGCAGGGAGGAACAGATACGCAGTATTTT. Its protein product is CASTSGQGGTDTQYF. The chain couples TRBV9 to TRBJ2-3, with TRBD2 as a possible D gene (6 bases). In germline, CDR1 is SGDLS, CDR2 YYNGEE. Trimming stripped 6 bases from V and 3 bases from J, with 17 bases between. The CDR3 is 15 amino acids.

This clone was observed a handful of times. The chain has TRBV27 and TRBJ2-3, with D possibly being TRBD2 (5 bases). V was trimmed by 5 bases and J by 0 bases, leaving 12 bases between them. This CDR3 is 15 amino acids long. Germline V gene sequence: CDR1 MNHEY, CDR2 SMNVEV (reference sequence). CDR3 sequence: CASSGRGLSTDTQYF. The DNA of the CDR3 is TGTGCCAGCAGTGGCAGAGGGCTAAGCACAGATACGCAGTATTTT.

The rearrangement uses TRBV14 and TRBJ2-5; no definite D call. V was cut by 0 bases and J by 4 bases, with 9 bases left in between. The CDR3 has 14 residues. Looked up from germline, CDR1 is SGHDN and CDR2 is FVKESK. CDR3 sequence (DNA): TGTGCCAGCAGCCAAGATAGAGGTTTAGAGACCCAGTACTTC. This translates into CASSQDRGLETQYF.

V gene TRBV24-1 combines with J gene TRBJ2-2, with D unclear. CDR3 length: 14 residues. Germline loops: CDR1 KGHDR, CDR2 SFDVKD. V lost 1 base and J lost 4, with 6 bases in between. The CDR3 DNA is TGTGCCACCAGTGATTTTGCCAGCACCGGGGAGCTGTTTTTT. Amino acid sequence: CATSDFASTGELFF.

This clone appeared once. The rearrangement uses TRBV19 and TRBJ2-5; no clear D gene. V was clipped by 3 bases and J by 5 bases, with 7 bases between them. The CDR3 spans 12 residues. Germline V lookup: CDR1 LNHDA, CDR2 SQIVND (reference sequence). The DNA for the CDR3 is TGTGCCAGTAGTATGTTAGAGGAGACCCAGTACTTC. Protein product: CASSMLEETQYF.

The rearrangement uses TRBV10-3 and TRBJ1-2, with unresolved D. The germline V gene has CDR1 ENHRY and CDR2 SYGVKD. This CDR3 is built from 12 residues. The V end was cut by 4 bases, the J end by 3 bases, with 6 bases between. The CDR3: CAISAGDYGYTF. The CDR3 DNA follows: TGTGCCATCAGTGCGGGAGACTATGGCTACACCTTC.

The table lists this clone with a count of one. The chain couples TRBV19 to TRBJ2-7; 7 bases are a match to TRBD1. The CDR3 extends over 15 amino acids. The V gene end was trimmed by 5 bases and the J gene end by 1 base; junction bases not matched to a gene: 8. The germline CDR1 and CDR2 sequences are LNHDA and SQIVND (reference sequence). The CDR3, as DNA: TGTGCCAGTAGTCCACAGACAGGGAATTCCTACGAGCAGTACTTC. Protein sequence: CASSPQTGNSYEQYF.

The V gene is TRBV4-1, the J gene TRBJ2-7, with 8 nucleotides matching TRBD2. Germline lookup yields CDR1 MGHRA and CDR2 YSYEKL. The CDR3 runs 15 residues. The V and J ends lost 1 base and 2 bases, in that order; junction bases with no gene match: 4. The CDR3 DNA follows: TGCGCCAGCAGCCAAGCCGGGACTAGGGCCTACGAGCAGTACTTC. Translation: CASSQAGTRAYEQYF.

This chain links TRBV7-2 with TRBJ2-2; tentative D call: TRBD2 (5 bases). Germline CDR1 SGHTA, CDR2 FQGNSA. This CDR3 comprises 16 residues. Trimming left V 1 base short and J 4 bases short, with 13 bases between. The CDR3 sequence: CASSLDVGLITGELFF. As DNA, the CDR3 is TGTGCCAGCAGCTTAGATGTTGGACTGATCACCGGGGAGCTGTTTTTT.